Shown below are 20 T cell receptor beta chains from a single sample sequenced in a study of T cell responses to AZD1222 COVID-19 vaccine. Here immunoSEQ multiplex PCR was the method, and the copy in TCRdb shows in-frame clones only, minus some. The table has about 97,000 clones, around 84% seen once; the top ten hold 1.4%. Sequenced material: peripheral blood, taken on day 0 of AZD1222 vaccination. These receptors were taken from an adult in good health.

The gene calls are TRBV29-1 and TRBJ2-7; a weak D match, TRBD2 (5 bases). Trimming shortened V by 5 bases and J by 0 bases, and 11 bases separated the two germline ends. Per germline, CDR1 SQVTM and CDR2 ANQGSEA. The CDR3 is made up of 13 amino acids. CDR3 in amino acids: CSVRTDSSYEQYF. Written as DNA, the CDR3 is TGCAGCGTTCGGACTGACTCCTCCTACGAGCAGTACTTC.

This chain links TRBV28 with TRBJ2-1, with a weak D call TRBD2 (5 bases). Germline V gives CDR1 MDHEN, CDR2 SYDVKM. CDR3 length: 15 amino acids. V gave up 3 bases and J gave up 4 bases, with 13 bases separating them. Written as DNA, the CDR3 is TGTGCCAGCAGTTTGCGGGCTAGACAATACAATGAGCAGTTCTTC. Its protein product is CASSLRARQYNEQFF. The complete variable domain, with remaining parts taken from reference TRBV28 and TRBJ2-1, reads DVKVTQSSRYLVKRTGEKVFLECVQDMDHENMFWYRQDPGLGLRLIYFSYDVKMKEKGDIPEGYSVSREKKERFSLILESASTNQTSMYLCASSLRARQYNEQFFGPGTRLTVL.

The chain recombines TRBV4-3 with TRBJ2-7; TRBD2 matches at 10 bases. The length of the CDR3 is 15 residues. Germline values: CDR1 LGHNA, CDR2 YSLEER. Germline trimming cut 1 base from V and 3 bases from J; bases unmatched to any gene: 3. The CDR3 spells CASSQALAGVYEQYF. The DNA for the CDR3 is TGCGCCAGCAGCCAAGCCCTAGCGGGAGTCTACGAGCAGTACTTC.

The gene calls are TRBV21-1 and TRBJ2-7. TRBV21-1 is reported as a pseudogene. CDR3 length: 11 residues. The DNA of the CDR3 is TGTGCCAGCAGCCGCTGCTACGAGCAGTACTTC. It translates to CASSRCYEQYF.

The chain recombines TRBV6-4 with TRBJ2-4; 7 bases line up with TRBD1. CDR3 length: 13 amino acids. From germline, CDR1 is MRHNA and CDR2 SNTAGT. J lost 11 bases, V lost 4 bases, and 8 bases had no gene match. This CDR3 is CASSADRAGVQYF. The CDR3 DNA is TGTGCCAGCAGTGCCGACAGGGCCGGGGTTCAGTACTTC.

The CDR3 reads CASLLRSGSRYEQYF. The CDR3 coding sequence is TGTGCCAGCCTCCTGAGGAGCGGGAGTAGGTACGAGCAGTACTTC. The genes are TRBV28 and TRBJ2-7; TRBD2 aligns across 8 bases. This CDR3 has 15 residues. The ends lost 8 bases at V and 4 bases at J; junction bases unmatched: 13. Germline assignment: CDR1 MDHEN and CDR2 SYDVKM.

CDR3 DNA sequence: TGCAGTACCTATCGCCATGAGACCCAGCATTTT. Protein: CSTYRHETQHF. J is TRBJ1-5 and V is TRBV20-1; D gene unclear. The length of the CDR3 is 11 residues. V lost 8 bases to trimming and J lost 11 bases, with 16 bases between them. Germline CDR1 reads DFQATT; CDR2 reads SNEGSKA (reference sequence).

The chain recombines TRBV5-1 with TRBJ1-1, with TRBD1 as a possible D gene (6 bases). The V end lost 5 bases, the J end lost 8 bases, and 16 bases lay between the germline ends. This CDR3 is built from 13 residues. CDR1 SGHRS and CDR2 YFSETQ come from the germline V gene. DNA of the CDR3: TGCGCCAGCAGATTGTACAGGGCTACAGAAGCTTTCTTT. Translation: CASRLYRATEAFF.

The rearrangement uses TRBV7-2 and TRBJ1-3; no clear D gene. Trimming took off 5 bases at V and 1 base at J, with 6 bases between the two ends. Germline loops: CDR1 SGHTA, CDR2 FQGNSA. There are 13 residues in the CDR3. The CDR3 here is CASSPESGNTIYF. CDR3 nucleotide sequence: TGTGCCAGCAGCCCCGAATCTGGAAACACCATATATTTT.

The J gene is TRBJ2-1, the V gene TRBV24-1, with D possibly TRBD1 on 5 matching bases. The CDR3 is 13 amino acids. Germline-derived CDR1 and CDR2 are KGHDR and SFDVKD. V lost 7 bases, J lost 5 bases, and 11 bases lay in between. The CDR3 DNA is TGTGCCACCAGGCAGTCAGGGAACAATGAGCAGTTCTTC. Translation gives CATRQSGNNEQFF.

V gene TRBV12-3 or TRBV12-4 combines with J gene TRBJ2-3, with a weak D call TRBD2 (5 bases). The ends were cut back, 5 bases at V and 3 bases at J, with 9 bases in the middle. The CDR3 is made up of 13 amino acids. The DNA of the CDR3 is TGTGCCAGCAGTACAAGCGGAACAGATACGCAGTATTTT. Its translation: CASSTSGTDTQYF.

This chain joins TRBV7-2 and TRBJ2-7; D uncertain. The CDR3 contains 14 residues. V was trimmed by 5 bases and J by 2 bases, leaving 13 bases between them. The V gene's germline CDR1 is SGHTA and CDR2 FQGNSA. In DNA form, the CDR3 reads TGTGCCAGCAGCCCCCAGCCTGGAGCCTACGAGCAGTACTTC. Translated, it gives CASSPQPGAYEQYF.

The chain links TRBV5-1 to TRBJ1-1; tentatively, D is TRBD1 (5 bases). CDR3 length equals 15 residues. V shed 4 bases and J shed 1 base, with 14 bases lying between them. Germline V gives CDR1 SGHRS, CDR2 YFSETQ. The CDR3 protein is CASSISGNSNTEAFF. The CDR3 nucleotides read TGCGCCAGCAGCATTTCAGGGAATTCGAACACTGAAGCTTTCTTT.

The chain has TRBV3-1 (or the pseudogene TRBV3-2) and TRBJ2-2, with 12 bases fitting TRBD2. This CDR3 spans 22 amino acids. V lost 2 bases to trimming and J lost 0 bases; unmatched junction nucleotides: 16. Germline CDR1 reads LGHDT; CDR2 reads YNNKEL (reference sequence). The CDR3 bases are TGTGCCAGCAGCCAAATGACTAGCGGGAGACCGCAACCTTCCGCGAACACCGGGGAGCTGTTTTTT. This encodes CASSQMTSGRPQPSANTGELFF.

The rearrangement joins TRBV6-4 to TRBJ2-3; the match to TRBD2 covers 9 bases. V shed 5 bases and J 2 bases; nucleotides not matched to a gene: 5. The CDR3 is made up of 15 amino acids. The germline gives CDR1 MRHNA, CDR2 SNTAGT. The CDR3 DNA reads TGTGCCAGCAGTTACTTAGCGGGAGCCACAGATACGCAGTATTTT. Translated: CASSYLAGATDTQYF.

V and J are TRBV19 and TRBJ1-2; 9 bases are a match to TRBD1. From germline, CDR1 is LNHDA and CDR2 SQIVND (reference sequence). After removal of 5 bases from V and 8 bases from J, the junction contained 9 bases not matched to a gene. The length of the CDR3 is 14 residues. The CDR3 nucleotides read TGTGCCAGTAGTCCCCCGGGACAGGGCGAAGGCTACACCTTC. Translated, it gives CASSPPGQGEGYTF.

The V and J genes are TRBV2 and TRBJ1-5; no definite D call. Germline values: CDR1 SNHLY, CDR2 FYNNEI. With 3 bases removed from V and 6 bases from J, the gap between germline ends came to 3 bases. This CDR3 has 11 residues. Here the CDR3 DNA reads TGTGCCAGCAGTGATGGTCAGCCCCAGCATTTT. Its protein is CASSDGQPQHF.

The V call is TRBV19, the J call TRBJ1-5; 11 nucleotides agree with TRBD1. The CDR3 is made up of 13 amino acids. CDR1 and CDR2 (germline): LNHDA, SQIVND (reference sequence). Trimming took 8 bases from V and 6 from J; bases not matched to a gene: 3. The CDR3: CASGTGGAQPQHF. The CDR3 coding sequence is TGTGCCAGTGGGACAGGGGGGGCTCAGCCCCAGCATTTT.

The chain employs TRBV9 and TRBJ1-4; TRBD1 might be the D (5 bases). The germline V gene has CDR1 SGDLS and CDR2 YYNGEE. CDR3 length: 14 residues. V was clipped by 2 bases and J by 8 bases, with 13 bases between them. The CDR3 is CASSVGQKREKLFF. CDR3 DNA sequence: TGTGCCAGCAGCGTGGGGCAGAAGAGGGAAAAACTGTTTTTT.

The chain couples TRBV6-5 to TRBJ1-2; TRBD1 aligns across 7 bases. V lost 6 bases and J lost 6; bases outside the gene matches: 7. In germline, CDR1 is MNHEY, CDR2 SVGAGI. This CDR3 spans 13 amino acids. CDR3 nucleotide sequence: TGTGCCAGCAGGAGTGACAGGGTAGATGGCTACACCTTC. Translating it yields CASRSDRVDGYTF.